Shown below are 14 T cell receptor beta chains from a single sample sequenced in a study of T cells after yellow fever vaccination. Using its own MiXCR run on the 5' RACE reads, TCRdb lists one record per CDR3 protein. The data contain roughly 400,000 distinct CDR3 sequences, 18% of them singletons. The starting material was PBMCs, obtained before the yellow fever booster vaccination. These receptors came from a man between 18 and 35 years old who received the YFV17D yellow fever vaccine.

The V and J genes are TRBV7-9 and TRBJ2-5; D not certain. This CDR3 is 14 amino acids long. Germline CDR1 reads SEHNR; CDR2 reads FQNEAQ (reference sequence). The V gene lost 2 bases and the J gene lost 5 bases, with 12 bases spanning the gap. CDR3 coding DNA: TGTGCCAGCAGCTTAAGGGATCATTGGGAGACCCAGTACTTC. Encoded protein: CASSLRDHWETQYF.

This clonotype was recorded a few times. This chain joins TRBV7-9 and TRBJ2-3; 8 bases fit TRBD1. Losses at the gene ends were 5 bases for V and 0 bases for J; bases not matched to a gene: 7. This CDR3 comprises 16 residues. CDR1 and CDR2 (germline): SEHNR, FQNEAQ (reference sequence). The CDR3 nucleotides read TGTGCCAGCAGCCCGACAGGGGCCAAGAGCACAGATACGCAGTATTTT. It is translated as CASSPTGAKSTDTQYF.

This clonotype was detected only a few times. V usage is TRBV29-1 and J usage is TRBJ2-5, with D possibly called TRBD1 or TRBD2 (5 bases each). The CDR3 has 17 amino acids. Germline assignment: CDR1 SQVTM and CDR2 ANQGSEA. Between the trimmed V and J ends, which lost 7 bases and 2 bases, there was a span of 26 bases. CDR3 sequence: CSAARGAGTEKQETQYF. DNA of the CDR3: TGCAGCGCTGCGCGCGGCGCCGGGACGGAGAAACAAGAGACCCAGTACTTC.

This chain uses TRBV6-1 with TRBJ1-6; 8 positions match TRBD1. Per the germline V gene, CDR1 is MNHNS and CDR2 is SASEGT. The CDR3 consists of 15 residues. J lost 4 bases, V lost 6 bases, and 5 bases had no gene match. CDR3 sequence reads: CASSPGTGYNSPLHF. Written as DNA, the CDR3 is TGTGCCAGCAGCCCCGGGACAGGATATAATTCACCCCTCCACTTT.

This clonotype has at least ten counts. The gene calls are TRBV6-4 and TRBJ1-6; weak D call: TRBD1 (5 bases). CDR1 and CDR2 from the germline V gene are MRHNA and SNTAGT. The CDR3 is 13 amino acids. V lost 5 bases and J 10 bases, leaving 12 bases between the germline ends. The CDR3 reads CASSSGYGSPLHF. DNA for the CDR3: TGTGCCAGCAGTTCAGGGTATGGATCACCCCTCCACTTT.

This clonotype was seen a handful of times. The genes are TRBV25-1 and TRBJ1-1; maybe TRBD1 (5 bases). V lost 3 bases to trimming and J lost 4 bases, with 18 bases between them. The CDR3 runs 16 residues. CDR1 is MGHDK and CDR2 is SYGVNS in the germline V gene. This CDR3 reads CASSDAGSTRTTEAFF. The CDR3 DNA is TGTGCCAGCAGTGACGCAGGGTCTACGCGGACCACTGAAGCTTTCTTT.

V usage is TRBV4-2 and J usage is TRBJ2-3; the D gene is possibly TRBD1 (7 bases). The CDR3 has 15 residues. Looked up from germline, CDR1 is LGHNA and CDR2 is YNFKEQ. The V end lost 6 bases, the J end lost 4 bases, and 17 bases lay between the germline ends. In DNA, the CDR3 is TGTGCCAGCAGTCAGGGGGACTCGGAGGCAGATACGCAGTATTTT. The encoded protein is CASSQGDSEADTQYF.

V is TRBV7-9 and J is TRBJ2-5; 9 bases match TRBD1. Germline V gene sequence: CDR1 SEHNR, CDR2 FQNEAQ (reference sequence). V was clipped by 5 bases and J by 4 bases; unmatched bases: 8. This CDR3 comprises 15 residues. Written as DNA, the CDR3 is TGTGCCAGCAGCCCCATCTGGGACAGGGCAGAGACCCAGTACTTC. Protein sequence: CASSPIWDRAETQYF.

This clonotype occurred a few times. CDR3 residues: CASSLLTGGGEQYF. CDR3 nucleotide sequence: TGTGCCAGCAGCCTCCTTACCGGGGGGGGCGAGCAGTACTTC. This chain uses TRBV5-5 with TRBJ2-7; 8 nucleotides match TRBD2. Germline V gene data show CDR1 as SGHKS and CDR2 as YYEKEE (reference sequence). The CDR3 contains 14 residues. V lost 4 bases to trimming and J lost 6 bases; unmatched junction nucleotides: 9.

The chain links TRBV6-5 to TRBJ2-1; D may be TRBD2 (7 bases). The CDR3 totals 15 residues. Germline V CDR1 and CDR2: MNHEY, SVGAGI. Trimming took off 5 bases at V and 4 bases at J, with 15 bases between the two ends. The DNA for the CDR3 is TGTGCCAGCAGTGCGACTAGCAGGGGTTACAATGAGCAGTTCTTC. The encoded protein is CASSATSRGYNEQFF.

This chain uses TRBV30 with TRBJ2-5; D not certain. V lost 0 bases and J 5 bases, leaving 10 bases between the germline ends. Per the germline V gene, CDR1 is GTSNPN and CDR2 is SVGIG (reference sequence). The CDR3 contains 13 residues. CDR3 DNA sequence: TGTGCCTGGAGTGTCGGTGGCTACGAGACCCAGTACTTC. This codes for CAWSVGGYETQYF. The whole variable domain, remainder taken from reference TRBV30 and TRBJ2-5, is SQTIHQWPATLVQPVGSPLSLECTVEGTSNPNLYWYRQAAGRGLQLLFYSVGIGQISSEVPQNLSASRPQDRQFILSSKKLLLSDSGFYLCAWSVGGYETQYFGPGTRLLVL.

In this sample, this clonotype turned up a few times. This chain joins TRBV6-6 and TRBJ2-7; D is possibly TRBD2 (5 bases). V shed 5 bases and J shed 7 bases, with 18 bases lying between them. Germline CDR1 and CDR2: MNHNY and SVGAGI (reference sequence). The CDR3 sequence is 14 residues long. CDR3 amino acids: CASSDRTLRREQYV. In nucleotides, the CDR3 is TGTGCCAGCAGTGATAGGACCCTTCGGAGGGAGCAGTACGTC.

The table lists this clonotype with many counts. The chain joins TRBV18 to TRBJ2-7; 8 positions agree with TRBD1. The ends lost 3 bases at V and 5 bases at J; junction bases unmatched: 0. Per the germline V gene, CDR1 is KGHSH and CDR2 is LQKENI. This CDR3 region has 12 residues. The CDR3: CASSPTGDEQYV. The CDR3 region has the DNA TGTGCCAGCTCACCGACAGGGGACGAGCAGTACGTC.

This clonotype was counted many times. The chain links TRBV20-1 to TRBJ2-3, with 14 bases identical to TRBD2. Germline values: CDR1 DFQATT, CDR2 SNEGSKA (reference sequence). With V trimmed by 7 bases and J by 4 bases, 1 base remained unmatched. The CDR3 is 13 residues long. CDR3 residues: CSGGLAGADTQYF. The CDR3 region has the DNA TGCAGTGGGGGACTAGCGGGGGCAGATACGCAGTATTTT.